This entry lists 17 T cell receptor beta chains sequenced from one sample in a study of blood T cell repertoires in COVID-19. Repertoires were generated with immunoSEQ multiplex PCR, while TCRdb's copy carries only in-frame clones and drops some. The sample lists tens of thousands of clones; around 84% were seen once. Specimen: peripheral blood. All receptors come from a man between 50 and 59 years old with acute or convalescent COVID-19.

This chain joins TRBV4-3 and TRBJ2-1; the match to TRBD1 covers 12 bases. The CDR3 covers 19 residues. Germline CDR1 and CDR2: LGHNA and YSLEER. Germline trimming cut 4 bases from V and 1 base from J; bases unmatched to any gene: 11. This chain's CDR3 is CASSPRGQGAIGSYNEQFF. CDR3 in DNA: TGCGCCAGCAGCCCCCGGGGACAGGGGGCAATTGGGTCCTACAATGAGCAGTTCTTC.

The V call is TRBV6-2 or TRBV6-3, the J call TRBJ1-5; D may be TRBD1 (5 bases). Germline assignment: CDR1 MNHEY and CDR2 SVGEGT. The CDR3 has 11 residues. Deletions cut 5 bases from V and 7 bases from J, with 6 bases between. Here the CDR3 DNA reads TGTGCCAGCAGTACAGGCCAGCCCCAGCATTTT. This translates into CASSTGQPQHF.

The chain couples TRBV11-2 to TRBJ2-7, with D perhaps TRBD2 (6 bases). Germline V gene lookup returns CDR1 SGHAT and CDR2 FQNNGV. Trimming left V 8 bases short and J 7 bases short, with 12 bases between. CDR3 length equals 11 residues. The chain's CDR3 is CASGLGGEQYF. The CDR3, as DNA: TGTGCCAGCGGCCTCGGGGGAGAGCAGTACTTC.

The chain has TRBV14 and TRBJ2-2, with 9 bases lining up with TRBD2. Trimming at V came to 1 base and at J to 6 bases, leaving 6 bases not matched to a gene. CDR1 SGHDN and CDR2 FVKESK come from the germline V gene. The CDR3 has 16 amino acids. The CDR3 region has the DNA TGTGCCAGCAGCCAAGCCCGCGGGAGGGGAGCCGGGGAGCTGTTTTTT. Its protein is CASSQARGRGAGELFF.

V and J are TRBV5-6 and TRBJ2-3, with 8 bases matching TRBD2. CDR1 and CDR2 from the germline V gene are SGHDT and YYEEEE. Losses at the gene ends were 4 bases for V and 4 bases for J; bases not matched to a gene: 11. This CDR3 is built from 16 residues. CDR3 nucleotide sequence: TGTGCCAGCAGCGGAGGTAGCGGGGCGCAGGCAGATACGCAGTATTTT. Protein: CASSGGSGAQADTQYF.

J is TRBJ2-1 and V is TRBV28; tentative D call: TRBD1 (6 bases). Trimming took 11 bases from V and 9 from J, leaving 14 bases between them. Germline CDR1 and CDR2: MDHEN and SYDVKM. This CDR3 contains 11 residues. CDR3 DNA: TGTGCCGCGGCGCCCAGGGGTGAGCAGTTCTTC. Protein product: CAAAPRGEQFF.

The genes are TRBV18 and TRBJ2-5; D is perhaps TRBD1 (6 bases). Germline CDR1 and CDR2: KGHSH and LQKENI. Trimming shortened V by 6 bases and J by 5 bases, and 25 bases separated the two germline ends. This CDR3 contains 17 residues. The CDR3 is CASSARQAVGRLETQYF. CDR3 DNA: TGTGCCAGCTCGGCGAGACAGGCCGTAGGTAGATTGGAGACCCAGTACTTC.

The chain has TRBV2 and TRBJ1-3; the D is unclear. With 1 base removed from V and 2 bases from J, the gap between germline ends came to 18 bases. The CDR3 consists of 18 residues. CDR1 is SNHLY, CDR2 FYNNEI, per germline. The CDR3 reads CASSEGAGRMGTGNTIYF. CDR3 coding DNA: TGTGCCAGCAGTGAAGGGGCGGGCAGGATGGGAACTGGAAACACCATATATTTT. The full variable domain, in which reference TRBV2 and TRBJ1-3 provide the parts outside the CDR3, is EPEVTQTPSHQVTQMGQEVILRCVPISNHLYFYWYRQILGQKVEFLVSFYNNEISEKSEIFDDQFSVERPDGSNFTLKIRSTKLEDSAMYFCASSEGAGRMGTGNTIYFGEGSWLTVV.

The DNA of the CDR3 is TGTGCCAGCAGCTTCGGGACAGGGGACGCCTATGGCTACACCTTC. Encoded protein: CASSFGTGDAYGYTF. This chain links TRBV7-6 with TRBJ1-2, with 10 bases that match TRBD1. V was pared by 3 bases and J by 4 bases, with 5 bases of the junction left unmatched. The germline V gene has CDR1 SGHVS and CDR2 FNYEAQ. This CDR3 has 15 amino acids.

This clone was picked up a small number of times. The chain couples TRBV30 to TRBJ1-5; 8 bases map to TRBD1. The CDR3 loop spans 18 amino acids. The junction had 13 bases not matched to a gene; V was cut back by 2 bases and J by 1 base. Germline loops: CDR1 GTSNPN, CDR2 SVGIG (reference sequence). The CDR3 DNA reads TGTGCCTGGAGTCCACGATATTCCGGGACAGGAAGCAATCAGCCCCAGCATTTT. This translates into CAWSPRYSGTGSNQPQHF.

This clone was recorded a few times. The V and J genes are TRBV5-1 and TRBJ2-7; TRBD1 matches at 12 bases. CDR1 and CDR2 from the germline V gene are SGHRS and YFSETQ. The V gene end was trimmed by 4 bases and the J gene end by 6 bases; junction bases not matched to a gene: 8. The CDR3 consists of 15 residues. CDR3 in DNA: TGCGCCAGCAGCCAAGGGACAGGGGGCTTCCGCGAGCAGTACTTC. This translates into CASSQGTGGFREQYF. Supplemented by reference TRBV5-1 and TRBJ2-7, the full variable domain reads KAGVTQTPRYLIKTRGQQVTLSCSPISGHRSVSWYQQTPGQGLQFLFEYFSETQRNKGNFPGRFSGRQFSNSRSEMNVSTLELGDSALYLCASSQGTGGFREQYFGPGTRLTVT.

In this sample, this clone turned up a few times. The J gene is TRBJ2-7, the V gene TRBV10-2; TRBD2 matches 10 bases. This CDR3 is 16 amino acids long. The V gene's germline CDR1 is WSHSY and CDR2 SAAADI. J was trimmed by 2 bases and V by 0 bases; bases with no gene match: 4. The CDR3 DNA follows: TGCGCCAGCAGTGAGTCCGCGAGCGGGAGGGCCTACGAGCAGTACTTC. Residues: CASSESASGRAYEQYF.

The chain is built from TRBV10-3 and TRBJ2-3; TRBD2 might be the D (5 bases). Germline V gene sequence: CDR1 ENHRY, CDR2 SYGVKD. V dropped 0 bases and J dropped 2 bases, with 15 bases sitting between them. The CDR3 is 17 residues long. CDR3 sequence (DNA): TGTGCCATCAGTGAGTCGAGCCCCCGCGGGTACACAGATACGCAGTATTTT. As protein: CAISESSPRGYTDTQYF.

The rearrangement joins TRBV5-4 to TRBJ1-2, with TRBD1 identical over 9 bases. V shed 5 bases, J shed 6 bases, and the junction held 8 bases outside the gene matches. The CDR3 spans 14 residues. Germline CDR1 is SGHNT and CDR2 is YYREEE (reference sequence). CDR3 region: CASRNTGGSDGYTF. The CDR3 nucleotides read TGTGCCAGCAGAAATACAGGGGGCTCAGATGGCTACACCTTC. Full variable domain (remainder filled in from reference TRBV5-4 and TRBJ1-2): ETGVTQSPTHLIKTRGQQVTLRCSSQSGHNTVSWYQQALGQGPQFIFQYYREEENGRGNFPPRFSGLQFPNYSSELNVNALELDDSALYLCASRNTGGSDGYTFGSGTRLTVV.

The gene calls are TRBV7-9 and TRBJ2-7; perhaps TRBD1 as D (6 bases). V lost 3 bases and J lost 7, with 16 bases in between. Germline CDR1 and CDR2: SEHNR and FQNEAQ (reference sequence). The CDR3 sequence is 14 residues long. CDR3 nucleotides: TGTGCCAGCAGCTTGGGCAGGGGCTCGAGTGAGCAGTACTTC. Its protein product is CASSLGRGSSEQYF.

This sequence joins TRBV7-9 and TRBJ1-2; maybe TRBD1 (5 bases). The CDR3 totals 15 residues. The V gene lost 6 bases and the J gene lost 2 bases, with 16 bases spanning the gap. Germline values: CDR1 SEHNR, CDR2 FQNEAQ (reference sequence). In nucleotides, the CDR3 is TGTGCCAGCAGGAACCGGGACTCATCGAACTATGGCTACACCTTC. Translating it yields CASRNRDSSNYGYTF.

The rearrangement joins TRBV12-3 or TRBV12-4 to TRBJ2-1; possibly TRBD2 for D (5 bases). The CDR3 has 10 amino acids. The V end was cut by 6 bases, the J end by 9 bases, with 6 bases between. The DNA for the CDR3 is TGTGCCAGCAGAGGAGGTGAGCAGTTCTTC. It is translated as CASRGGEQFF.